These 13 T cell receptor beta chains share one sample of origin, sequenced in a study of cytomegalovirus exposure and HLA in healthy donors. The PCR used 60 Vbeta and 13 Jbeta primers. Sequencing used immunoSEQ multiplex PCR; TCRdb keeps in-frame clones, though not all of them. The sample lists roughly 43,000 clones; 60% to 85% were seen once. Sequencing was performed on PBMCs. These receptors were taken from a young man in good health and CMV-seronegative.

The chain carries TRBV7-2 and TRBJ2-3; 9 bases are a match to TRBD1. Germline V gives CDR1 SGHTA, CDR2 FQGNSA. The CDR3 has 15 residues. The junction had 3 bases not matched to a gene; V was cut back by 1 base and J by 4 bases. This CDR3 reads CASSLDGTGSDTQYF. The CDR3 nucleotides are TGTGCCAGCAGCTTAGACGGGACAGGGTCAGATACGCAGTATTTT.

There are a few counts of this clone. V usage is TRBV6-5 and J usage is TRBJ1-2, with TRBD1 as a possible D gene (6 bases). The CDR3 sequence is 12 residues long. Per the germline V gene, CDR1 is MNHEY and CDR2 is SVGAGI. The V end lost 7 bases, the J end lost 8 bases, and 14 bases lay between the germline ends. The CDR3 bases are TGTGCCAGCACCACGGGCAGGGGAGGCTACACCTTC. It translates to CASTTGRGGYTF.

This clone has more than one count but fewer than ten. The rearrangement joins TRBV6-6 to TRBJ1-5, with 12 bases aligning to TRBD1. The CDR3 consists of 14 residues. Germline V gene sequence: CDR1 MNHNY, CDR2 SVGAGI (reference sequence). V lost 7 bases and J lost 12; bases outside the gene matches: 10. The CDR3, as DNA: TGTGCCAGCAACCTGGGACAGGGGGCGTCGTTCCAGCATTTT. Its translation: CASNLGQGASFQHF.

This chain connects TRBV18 to TRBJ2-7; D remains ambiguous. This CDR3 contains 13 residues. Germline values: CDR1 KGHSH, CDR2 LQKENI. Trimming pared 3 bases from V and 2 bases from J, leaving 8 bases between. The CDR3 DNA reads TGTGCCAGCTCACCGAGCCAACCCTACGAGCAGTACTTC. It codes for CASSPSQPYEQYF.

The chain uses TRBV5-5 and TRBJ2-7; D is unresolved. Germline V lookup: CDR1 SGHKS, CDR2 YYEKEE (reference sequence). This CDR3 has 14 amino acids. V was trimmed by 0 bases and J by 0 bases, leaving 7 bases between them. CDR3 DNA: TGTGCCAGCAGCTTGGTTTTCGGCTCCTACGAGCAGTACTTC. This codes for CASSLVFGSYEQYF. Full variable domain (rest looked up from reference TRBV5-5 and TRBJ2-7): DAGVTQSPTHLIKTRGQQVTLRCSPISGHKSVSWYQQVLGQGPQFIFQYYEKEERGRGNFPDRFSARQFPNYSSELNVNALLLGDSALYLCASSLVFGSYEQYFGPGTRLTVT.

The CDR3 DNA reads as TGCGCCAGCAGCCAAGATCCGGGGGGGTCTGTTGATGAGCAGTTCTTC. As protein: CASSQDPGGSVDEQFF. The rearrangement joins TRBV4-1 to TRBJ2-1; TRBD2 matches 8 bases. Losses at the gene ends were 0 bases for V and 8 bases for J; bases not matched to a gene: 9. The CDR3 is made up of 16 amino acids. Germline lookup yields CDR1 MGHRA and CDR2 YSYEKL.

This chain uses TRBV4-3 with TRBJ2-2; 8 nucleotides line up with TRBD2. CDR3 length: 20 amino acids. Losses at the gene ends were 0 bases for V and 9 bases for J; bases not matched to a gene: 21. Per the germline V gene, CDR1 is LGHNA and CDR2 is YSLEER. The CDR3 sequence: CASSQDPISTGLVGIRELFF. The CDR3 region has the DNA TGCGCCAGCAGCCAAGATCCCATAAGCACGGGACTAGTCGGCATCCGGGAGCTGTTTTTT.

This CDR3 reads CASSLAPTGASNQPQHF. The CDR3 DNA follows: TGCGCCAGCAGCTTGGCCCCGACAGGGGCCAGCAATCAGCCCCAGCATTTT. The chain uses TRBV5-1 and TRBJ1-5, with 8 bases identical to TRBD1. Looked up from germline, CDR1 is SGHRS and CDR2 is YFSETQ. The CDR3 has 17 amino acids. J lost 1 base, V lost 0 bases, and 6 bases had no gene match. The variable domain in full, with the rest retrieved from reference TRBV5-1 and TRBJ1-5, is KAGVTQTPRYLIKTRGQQVTLSCSPISGHRSVSWYQQTPGQGLQFLFEYFSETQRNKGNFPGRFSGRQFSNSRSEMNVSTLELGDSALYLCASSLAPTGASNQPQHFGDGTRLSIL.

This clone occurred a few times. The chain employs TRBV4-3 and TRBJ2-3, with D perhaps TRBD2 (7 bases). Per germline, CDR1 LGHNA and CDR2 YSLEER. Between the trimmed V and J ends, which lost 0 bases and 2 bases, there was a span of 15 bases. The CDR3 is 17 residues long. The DNA of the CDR3 is TGCGCCAGCAGCCAAGAGTTGAGGGGGGGGTACACAGATACGCAGTATTTT. This codes for CASSQELRGGYTDTQYF.

The chain combines TRBV27 with TRBJ1-6; the D gene is possibly TRBD1 (6 bases). The CDR3 has 15 residues. CDR1 and CDR2 from the germline V gene are MNHEY and SMNVEV (reference sequence). The germline V and J ends were trimmed by 3 bases and 9 bases, with 15 bases remaining between them. In nucleotides, the CDR3 is TGTGCCAGCAGTTTCAGGGGCCCTGCGAGTTCACCCCTCCACTTT. Translating it yields CASSFRGPASSPLHF.

The chain employs TRBV7-7 and TRBJ2-7, with TRBD2 matching 12 bases. Germline CDR1 reads SSHAT; CDR2 reads FNYEAQ (reference sequence). The CDR3 loop spans 15 amino acids. J lost 6 bases, V lost 3 bases, and 6 bases had no gene match. The CDR3 DNA follows: TGTGCCAGCAGCTTCGGGACTAGCGGGTTGAGCGAGCAGTACTTC. This codes for CASSFGTSGLSEQYF. The whole variable domain, remainder taken from reference TRBV7-7 and TRBJ2-7, is GAGVSQSPRYKVTKRGQDVTLRCDPISSHATLYWYQQALGQGPEFLTYFNYEAQPDKSGLPSDRFSAERPEGSISTLTIQRTEQRDSAMYRCASSFGTSGLSEQYFGPGTRLTVT.

This rearrangement joins TRBV25-1 to TRBJ1-3; perhaps TRBD1 as D (5 bases). This CDR3 has 15 residues. Germline CDR1 is MGHDK and CDR2 is SYGVNS. The V and J ends lost 0 bases and 3 bases respectively, with 9 bases between them. The CDR3 DNA reads as TGTGCCAGCAGTGAATATAGGGGTTATGGAAACACCATATATTTT. It encodes CASSEYRGYGNTIYF.

The chain uses TRBV21-1 and TRBJ1-2. TRBV21-1 is termed a pseudogene. This CDR3 comprises 13 residues. The CDR3: CASKRGINYGYTF. The CDR3 DNA sequence: TGTGCCAGCAAAAGAGGGATTAACTATGGCTACACCTTC.